These 5 T cell receptor beta chains originate from one sample sequenced in a study of human T cells and chemical hapten exposure (dated by TCRdb to the early 2020s). Read against the paper, the sample's time point label means: pre-sensitization, week 0. This specimen's treatment or condition label, per the study, means: therapeutic diphenylcyclopropenone sensitization with weekly scalp DPC. Receptors were amplified or captured by RACE. Sequencing used a NextSeq 500. TCRdb reworked the public reads: Q25 trimming with fastp, MiXCR clone assembly, productive beta chains retained. When rows share a CDR3 protein, they turn into one entry using the most common DNA and genes. The sample table shows 300,000 to 450,000 distinct CDR3 sequences, and more than 4.5% are seen once. In total, the top ten clones hold just over 2.5% of the sample. The input for sequencing was whole blood, taken in connection with sensitization to the hapten diphenylcyclopropenone (DPC). The receptors here all came from a woman aged 45-65 years with alopecia areata. Some clones in this sample may be carry-over from other donors' samples.

The V call is TRBV12-3 or TRBV12-4, the J call TRBJ2-7; tentative D call: TRBD1 (6 bases). Trimming removed 2 bases at V and 3 bases at J, with 11 bases between. CDR3 length: 14 residues. CDR3 coding DNA: TGTGCCAGCAGTTTAAGAAACAGGGACTACGAGCAGTACTTC. Residues: CASSLRNRDYEQYF.

This clonotype has just a few counts. CDR3 nucleotides: TGTGCCAGCAGTTTATTCGAGCGGGAGCCAGATACGCAGTATTTT. This sequence encodes CASSLFEREPDTQYF. This chain links TRBV12-3 or TRBV12-4 with TRBJ2-3; 8 positions agree with TRBD2. The CDR3 consists of 15 residues. J gave up 4 bases and V 2 bases, and 5 bases lay outside the gene matches.

This clonotype showed up just a few times. This chain links TRBV29-1 with TRBJ1-1, with 10 positions matching TRBD1. The CDR3 consists of 14 residues. Germline CDR1 SQVTM, CDR2 ANQGSEA. J lost 5 bases, V lost 3 bases, and 6 bases had no gene match. The CDR3 loop reads CSVEPGTGDTEAFF. The CDR3 nucleotides read TGCAGCGTTGAGCCCGGGACAGGGGATACTGAAGCTTTCTTT.

This rearrangement joins TRBV20-1 to TRBJ1-2; the D is unclear. CDR3 length: 13 residues. Germline loops: CDR1 DFQATT, CDR2 SNEGSKA (reference sequence). Deletions cut 0 bases from V and 2 bases from J, with 7 bases between. The CDR3 reads CSARDRNNYGYTF. The DNA of the CDR3 is TGCAGTGCTAGAGATAGGAACAACTATGGCTACACCTTC.

V and J are TRBV10-3 and TRBJ2-7; D is undetermined. The length of the CDR3 is 14 residues. The ends were cut back, 0 bases at V and 5 bases at J, with 11 bases in the middle. Per the germline V gene, CDR1 is ENHRY and CDR2 is SYGVKD. CDR3 region: CAISESPVVDEQYF. In nucleotides, the CDR3 is TGTGCCATCAGTGAGTCGCCGGTAGTCGACGAGCAGTACTTC.